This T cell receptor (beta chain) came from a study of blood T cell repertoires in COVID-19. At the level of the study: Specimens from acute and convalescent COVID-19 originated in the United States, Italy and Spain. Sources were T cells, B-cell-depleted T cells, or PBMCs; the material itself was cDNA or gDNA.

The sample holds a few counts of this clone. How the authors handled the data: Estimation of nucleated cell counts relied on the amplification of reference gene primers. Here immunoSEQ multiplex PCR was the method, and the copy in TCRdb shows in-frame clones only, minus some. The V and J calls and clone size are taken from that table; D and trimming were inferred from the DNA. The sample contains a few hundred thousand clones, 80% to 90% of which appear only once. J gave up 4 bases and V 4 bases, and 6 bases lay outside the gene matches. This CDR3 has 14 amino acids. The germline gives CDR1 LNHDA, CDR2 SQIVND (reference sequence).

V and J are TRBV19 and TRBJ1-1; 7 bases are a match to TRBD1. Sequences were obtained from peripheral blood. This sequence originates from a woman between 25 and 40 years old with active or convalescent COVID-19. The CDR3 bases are TGTGCCAGTAGTAACAGGGGTGGGGGCACTGAAGCTTTCTTT. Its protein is CASSNRGGGTEAFF.